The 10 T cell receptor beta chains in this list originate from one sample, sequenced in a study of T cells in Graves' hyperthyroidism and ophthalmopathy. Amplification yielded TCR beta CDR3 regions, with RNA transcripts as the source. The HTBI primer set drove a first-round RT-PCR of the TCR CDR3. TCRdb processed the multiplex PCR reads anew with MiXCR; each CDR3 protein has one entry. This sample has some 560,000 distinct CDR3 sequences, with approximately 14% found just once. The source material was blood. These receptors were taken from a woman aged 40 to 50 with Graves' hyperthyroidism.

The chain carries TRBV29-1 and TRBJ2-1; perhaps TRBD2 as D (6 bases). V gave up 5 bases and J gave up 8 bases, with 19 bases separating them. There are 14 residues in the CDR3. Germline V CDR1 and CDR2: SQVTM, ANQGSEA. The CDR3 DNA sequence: TGCAGCGTTTGGAGACTAGGTTCCTCGGATGAGCAGTTCTTC. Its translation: CSVWRLGSSDEQFF.

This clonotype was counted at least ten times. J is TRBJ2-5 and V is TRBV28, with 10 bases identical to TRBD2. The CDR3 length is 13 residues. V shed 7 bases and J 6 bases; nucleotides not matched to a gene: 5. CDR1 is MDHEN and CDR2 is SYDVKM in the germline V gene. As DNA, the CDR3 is TGTGCCAGCAACGGTAGCGGGAGGCAGACCCAGTACTTC. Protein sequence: CASNGSGRQTQYF.

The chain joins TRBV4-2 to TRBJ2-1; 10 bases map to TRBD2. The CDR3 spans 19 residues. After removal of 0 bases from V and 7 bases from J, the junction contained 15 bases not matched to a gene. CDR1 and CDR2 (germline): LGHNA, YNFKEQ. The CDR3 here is CASSQDLLAGFEPLNEQFF. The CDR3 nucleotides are TGTGCCAGCAGCCAAGATCTACTAGCGGGATTCGAGCCCTTGAATGAGCAGTTCTTC.

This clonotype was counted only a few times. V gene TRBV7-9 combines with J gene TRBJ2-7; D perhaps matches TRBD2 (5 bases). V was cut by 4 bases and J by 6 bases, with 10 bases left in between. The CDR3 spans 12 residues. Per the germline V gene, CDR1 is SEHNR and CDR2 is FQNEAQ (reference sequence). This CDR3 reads CASSWSDSEQYF. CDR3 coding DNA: TGTGCCAGCAGCTGGTCGGACTCCGAGCAGTACTTC.

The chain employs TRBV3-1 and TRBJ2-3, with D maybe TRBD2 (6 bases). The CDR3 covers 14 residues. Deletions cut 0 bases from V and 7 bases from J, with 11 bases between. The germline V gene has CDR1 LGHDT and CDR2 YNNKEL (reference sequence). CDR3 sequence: CASSQDLGLNTQYF. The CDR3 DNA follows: TGTGCCAGCAGCCAAGATCTCGGACTAAATACGCAGTATTTT.

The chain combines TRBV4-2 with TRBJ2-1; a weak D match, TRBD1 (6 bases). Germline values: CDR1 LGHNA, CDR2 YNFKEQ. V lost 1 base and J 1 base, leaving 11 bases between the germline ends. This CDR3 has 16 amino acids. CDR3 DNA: TGTGCCAGCAGCCAAGTGGCTACAGGGTCCTACAATGAGCAGTTCTTC. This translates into CASSQVATGSYNEQFF.

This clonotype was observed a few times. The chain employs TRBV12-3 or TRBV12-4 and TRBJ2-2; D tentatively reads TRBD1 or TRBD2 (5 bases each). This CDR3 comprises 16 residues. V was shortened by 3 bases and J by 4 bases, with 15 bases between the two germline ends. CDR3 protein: CASSFPLGDVTGELFF. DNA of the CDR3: TGTGCCAGCAGTTTCCCTCTGGGGGACGTCACCGGGGAGCTGTTTTTT.

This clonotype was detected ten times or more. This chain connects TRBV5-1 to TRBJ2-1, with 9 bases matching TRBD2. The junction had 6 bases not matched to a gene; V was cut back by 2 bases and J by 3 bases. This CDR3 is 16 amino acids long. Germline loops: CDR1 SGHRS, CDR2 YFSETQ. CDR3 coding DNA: TGCGCCAGCAGCTTTGAGGGACTAGCTCTCTACAATGAGCAGTTCTTC. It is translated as CASSFEGLALYNEQFF.

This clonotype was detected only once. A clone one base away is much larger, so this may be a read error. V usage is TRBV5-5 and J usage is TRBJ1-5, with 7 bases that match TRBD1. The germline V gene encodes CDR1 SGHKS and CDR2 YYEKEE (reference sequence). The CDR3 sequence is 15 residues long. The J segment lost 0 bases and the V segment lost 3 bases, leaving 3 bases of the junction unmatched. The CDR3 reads CASSSGQTSNQPQHF. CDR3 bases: TGTGCCAGCAGCTCGGGACAGACTAGCAATCAGCCCCAGCATTTT.

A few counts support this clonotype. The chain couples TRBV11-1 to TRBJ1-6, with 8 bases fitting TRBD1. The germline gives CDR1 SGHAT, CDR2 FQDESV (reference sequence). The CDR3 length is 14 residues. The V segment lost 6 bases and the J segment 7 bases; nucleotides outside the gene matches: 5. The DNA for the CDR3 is TGTGCCAGCAGTCGGACAGGGACGAATTCACCCCTCCACTTT. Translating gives CASSRTGTNSPLHF.